These 21 T cell receptor beta chains were sequenced from one sample in a study of T cell responses to AZD1222 COVID-19 vaccine. Profiled with immunoSEQ multiplex PCR; TCRdb holds only in-frame clones, not every one. This sample yields tens of thousands of clones, of which approximately 83% are seen a single time; about 15% belongs to the top ten. This sample comprised peripheral blood, obtained on day 0 of AZD1222 vaccination. All receptors come from an adult in good health.

The chain uses TRBV6-5 and TRBJ1-6; TRBD1 might be the D (5 bases). Trimming pared 7 bases from V and 8 bases from J, leaving 18 bases between. This CDR3 is built from 15 residues. In germline, CDR1 is MNHEY, CDR2 SVGAGI. CDR3 loop: CASTPGRPLHSPLHF. CDR3 DNA sequence: TGTGCCAGCACCCCGGGACGTCCGTTACATTCACCCCTCCACTTT.

In nucleotides, the CDR3 is TGTGCCAGCAGTTGGAGCGGGGGGGCCGAGGAGACCCAGTACTTC. It yields the protein CASSWSGGAEETQYF. The chain recombines TRBV6-6 with TRBJ2-5; TRBD2 matches 10 bases. The CDR3 covers 15 residues. CDR1 and CDR2 from the germline V gene are MNHNY and SVGAGI (reference sequence). The ends lost 4 bases at V and 5 bases at J; junction bases unmatched: 7.

In regard to this clone: Other DNA sequences within the sample encode an identical CDR3. The J gene is TRBJ2-1, the V gene TRBV11-2; no definite D call. The V gene's germline CDR1 is SGHAT and CDR2 FQNNGV. With 0 bases removed from V and 2 bases from J, the gap between germline ends came to 2 bases. The CDR3 contains 13 residues. The CDR3 sequence is CASSLETYNEQFF. In nucleotides, the CDR3 is TGTGCCAGCAGCTTAGAAACCTACAATGAGCAGTTCTTC.

The rearrangement joins TRBV11-2 to TRBJ2-7, with TRBD1 identical over 10 bases. The CDR3 loop spans 15 amino acids. With V trimmed by 3 bases and J by 7 bases, 9 bases remained unmatched. Germline CDR1 reads SGHAT; CDR2 reads FQNNGV. The CDR3 loop reads CASSFSGTGEMEQYF. The CDR3 bases are TGTGCCAGCAGCTTCTCCGGGACAGGGGAGATGGAGCAGTACTTC.

The CDR3: CAYRVNTEAFF. The CDR3 DNA is TGTGCCTACCGAGTGAACACTGAAGCTTTCTTT. This chain uses TRBV28 with TRBJ1-1; D is ambiguous. Germline loops: CDR1 MDHEN, CDR2 SYDVKM. With 11 bases removed from V and 0 bases from J, the gap between germline ends came to 7 bases. CDR3 length: 11 residues.

The chain joins TRBV6-2 or TRBV6-3 to TRBJ1-2, with D maybe TRBD1 (5 bases). Per germline, CDR1 MNHEY and CDR2 SVGEGT. Trimming took off 2 bases at V and 2 bases at J, with 18 bases between the two ends. The CDR3 loop spans 17 amino acids. The DNA for the CDR3 is TGTGCCAGCAGTTACCCGATAGTCGGGGGACGGAACTATGGCTACACCTTC. This gives the protein CASSYPIVGGRNYGYTF.

The chain is built from TRBV29-1 and TRBJ1-3; D is ambiguous. The V gene's germline CDR1 is SQVTM and CDR2 ANQGSEA. V lost 4 bases and J lost 0, with 7 bases in between. The CDR3 spans 13 residues. CDR3 nucleotide sequence: TGCAGCGTTGTCATAAGCTCTGGAAACACCATATATTTT. Translating it yields CSVVISSGNTIYF.

Comment on this clone: One end of the junction does not line up with germline, which may come from a read error. V and J are TRBV7-7 and TRBJ2-2, with D perhaps TRBD1 or TRBD2 (6 bases each). The CDR3 is 16 amino acids. Germline V gives CDR1 SSHAT, CDR2 FNYEAQ (reference sequence). The CDR3 nucleotides are TGTGCTAGCAGCCCTGTGGGGGGCGAAAGCACCGGGGAGCTGTTTTTT. As protein: CASSPVGGESTGELFF.

The rearrangement joins TRBV28 to TRBJ2-7, with D possibly matching TRBD2 (7 bases). CDR1 MDHEN and CDR2 SYDVKM come from the germline V gene. Trimming stripped 5 bases from V and 6 bases from J, with 17 bases between. The CDR3 is 14 residues long. CDR3 protein: CASSPRGGGSEQYF. CDR3 DNA sequence: TGTGCCAGCAGTCCCAGAGGGGGAGGGTCCGAGCAGTACTTC.

The CDR3 bases are TGTGCCAGCTCACCCGTGGGGGGCAACACTGAAGCTTTCTTT. As protein: CASSPVGGNTEAFF. The rearrangement uses TRBV18 and TRBJ1-1, with D possibly matching TRBD1 (6 bases). The CDR3 is 14 residues long. Looked up from germline, CDR1 is KGHSH and CDR2 is LQKENI. Trimming cost V 3 bases and J 2 bases, with 10 bases left between them. The full variable domain, with the rest looked up from reference TRBV18 and TRBJ1-1, is NAGVMQNPRHLVRRRGQEARLRCSPMKGHSHVYWYRQLPEEGLKFMVYLQKENIIDESGMPKERFSAEFPKEGPSILRIQQVVRGDSAAYFCASSPVGGNTEAFFGQGTRLTVV.

The chain recombines TRBV7-9 with TRBJ1-4; D is possibly TRBD1 (5 bases). Germline CDR1 and CDR2: SEHNR and FQNEAQ (reference sequence). The V end lost 5 bases, the J end lost 6 bases, and 16 bases lay between the germline ends. The CDR3 length is 15 residues. The CDR3, as DNA: TGTGCCAGCAGCGTCATCACCCTGGGGGATGAAAAACTGTTTTTT. Its protein product is CASSVITLGDEKLFF.

The CDR3 reads CASSSAFAGELFF. DNA of the CDR3: TGTGCCAGCAGTTCCGCCTTCGCCGGGGAGCTGTTTTTT. The rearrangement uses TRBV12-3 or TRBV12-4 and TRBJ2-2; D is uncertain. V was shortened by 4 bases and J by 6 bases, with 9 bases between the two germline ends. The CDR3 covers 13 residues.

This chain joins TRBV5-1 and TRBJ1-1, with a weak D call TRBD1 (5 bases). This CDR3 is 14 amino acids long. The germline CDR1 and CDR2 sequences are SGHRS and YFSETQ. The V end lost 2 bases, the J end lost 4 bases, and 12 bases lay between the germline ends. DNA of the CDR3: TGCGCCAGCAGCTTTACCGTCAGGGCCACTGAAGCTTTCTTT. This gives the protein CASSFTVRATEAFF. The variable domain in full, with the rest retrieved from reference TRBV5-1 and TRBJ1-1, is KAGVTQTPRYLIKTRGQQVTLSCSPISGHRSVSWYQQTPGQGLQFLFEYFSETQRNKGNFPGRFSGRQFSNSRSEMNVSTLELGDSALYLCASSFTVRATEAFFGQGTRLTVV.

In DNA, the CDR3 is TGTGCCATCAGTAGCTTAAGCGAGCAGTACTTC. Encoded protein: CAISSLSEQYF. The chain uses TRBV10-3 and TRBJ2-7; D is unclear. CDR3 length: 11 residues. The V gene's germline CDR1 is ENHRY and CDR2 SYGVKD. Trimming pared 5 bases from V and 6 bases from J, leaving 8 bases between.

The J gene is TRBJ1-2, the V gene TRBV18, with a weak D call TRBD1 (5 bases). CDR1 and CDR2 from the germline V gene are KGHSH and LQKENI. The V and J ends lost 4 bases and 1 base respectively, with 10 bases between them. This CDR3 comprises 14 residues. The CDR3 here is CASSLPGVNYGYTF. For the CDR3, the DNA is TGTGCCAGCTCACTGCCGGGGGTTAACTATGGCTACACCTTC.

The V gene is TRBV4-1, the J gene TRBJ2-2, with D maybe TRBD1 (6 bases). The CDR3 contains 14 residues. Per germline, CDR1 MGHRA and CDR2 YSYEKL. Trimming cost V 0 bases and J 6 bases, with 8 bases left between them. The CDR3 here is CASSQDPGAGELFF. CDR3 bases: TGCGCCAGCAGCCAAGATCCAGGGGCCGGGGAGCTGTTTTTT.

This chain joins TRBV5-4 and TRBJ2-4, with D perhaps given as TRBD1 or TRBD2 (7 bases each). Germline CDR1 SGHNT, CDR2 YYREEE (reference sequence). The CDR3 consists of 15 residues. V lost 4 bases to trimming and J lost 2 bases, with 13 bases between them. CDR3 loop: CASSPQGGSKNIQYF. As DNA, the CDR3 is TGTGCCAGCAGCCCTCAGGGGGGGTCCAAAAACATTCAGTACTTC.

The chain recombines TRBV6-5 with TRBJ1-3; TRBD1 aligns across 9 bases. The junction had 5 bases not matched to a gene; V was cut back by 8 bases and J by 3 bases. There are 14 residues in the CDR3. Germline CDR1 reads MNHEY; CDR2 reads SVGAGI. The CDR3 region is CASSGTGYGNTIYF. The CDR3 DNA follows: TGTGCCAGCTCCGGGACAGGGTATGGAAACACCATATATTTT.

The chain carries TRBV13 and TRBJ2-2; D is perhaps TRBD1 (5 bases). CDR1 and CDR2 from the germline V gene are PRHDT and FYEKMQ (reference sequence). This CDR3 is built from 16 residues. V lost 2 bases to trimming and J lost 4 bases, with 14 bases between them. In nucleotides, the CDR3 is TGTGCCAGCAGCTTACCCCAGGGCTGGGGCACCGGGGAGCTGTTTTTT. This codes for CASSLPQGWGTGELFF.

V and J are TRBV3-1 (or the pseudogene TRBV3-2) and TRBJ1-6; D remains ambiguous. The CDR3 runs to 13 residues. V lost 0 bases, J lost 17 bases, and 14 bases lay in between. Germline V gene lookup returns CDR1 LGHDT and CDR2 YNNKEL (reference sequence). CDR3: CASSQDLSRPIHF. Here the CDR3 DNA reads TGTGCCAGCAGCCAAGATCTGAGCAGGCCGATCCACTTT.

The chain is built from TRBV5-6 and TRBJ2-7; 9 nucleotides agree with TRBD1. The CDR3 is 13 amino acids. V dropped 4 bases and J dropped 6; count of bases not matched to a gene: 5. In germline, CDR1 is SGHDT, CDR2 YYEEEE. The CDR3 coding sequence is TGTGCCAGCAGCCTAGGGACAGGGTCCGAGCAGTACTTC. It encodes CASSLGTGSEQYF.